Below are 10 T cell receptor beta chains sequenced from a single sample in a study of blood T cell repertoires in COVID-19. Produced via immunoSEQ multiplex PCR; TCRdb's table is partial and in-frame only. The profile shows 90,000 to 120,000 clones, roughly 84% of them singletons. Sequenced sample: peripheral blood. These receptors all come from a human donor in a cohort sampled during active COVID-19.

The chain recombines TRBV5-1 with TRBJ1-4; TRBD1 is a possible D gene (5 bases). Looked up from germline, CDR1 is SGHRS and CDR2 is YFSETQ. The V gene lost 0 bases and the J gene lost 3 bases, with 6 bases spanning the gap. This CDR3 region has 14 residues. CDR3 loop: CASSLGGPNEKLFF. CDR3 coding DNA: TGCGCCAGCAGCTTGGGGGGCCCTAATGAAAAACTGTTTTTT. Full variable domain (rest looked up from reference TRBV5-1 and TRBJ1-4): KAGVTQTPRYLIKTRGQQVTLSCSPISGHRSVSWYQQTPGQGLQFLFEYFSETQRNKGNFPGRFSGRQFSNSRSEMNVSTLELGDSALYLCASSLGGPNEKLFFGSGTQLSVL.

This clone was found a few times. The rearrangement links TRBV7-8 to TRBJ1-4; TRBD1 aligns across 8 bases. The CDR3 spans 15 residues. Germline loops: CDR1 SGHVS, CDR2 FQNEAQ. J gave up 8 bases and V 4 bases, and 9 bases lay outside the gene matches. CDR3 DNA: TGTGCCAGCAGCTCCGCCGGGACAGGTGGGGAAAAACTGTTTTTT. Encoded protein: CASSSAGTGGEKLFF.

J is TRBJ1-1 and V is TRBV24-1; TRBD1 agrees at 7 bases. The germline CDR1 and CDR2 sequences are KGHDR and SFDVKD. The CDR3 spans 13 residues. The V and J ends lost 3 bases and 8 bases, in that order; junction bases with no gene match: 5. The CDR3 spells CATSDPTGSEAFF. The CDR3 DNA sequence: TGTGCCACCAGTGATCCGACAGGGTCCGAAGCTTTCTTT.

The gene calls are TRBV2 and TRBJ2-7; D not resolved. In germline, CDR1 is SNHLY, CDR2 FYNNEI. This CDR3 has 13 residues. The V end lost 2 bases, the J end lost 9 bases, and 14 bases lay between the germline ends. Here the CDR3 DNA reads TGTGCCAGCAGTGAATTTCTTAGCTCCCGGCAGTACTTC. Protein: CASSEFLSSRQYF.

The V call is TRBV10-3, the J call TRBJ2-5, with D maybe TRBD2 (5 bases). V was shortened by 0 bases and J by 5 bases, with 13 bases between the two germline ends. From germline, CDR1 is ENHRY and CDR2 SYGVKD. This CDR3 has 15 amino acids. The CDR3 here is CAISESRAPQETQYF. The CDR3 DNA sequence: TGTGCCATCAGTGAGTCGCGGGCACCCCAGGAGACCCAGTACTTC.

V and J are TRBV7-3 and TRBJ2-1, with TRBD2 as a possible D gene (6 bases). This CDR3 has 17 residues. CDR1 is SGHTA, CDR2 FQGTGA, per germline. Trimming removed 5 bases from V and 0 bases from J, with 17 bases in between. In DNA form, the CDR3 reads TGTGCCAGCAGCCGAAGTTCGGGGGAAAGCTCCTACAATGAGCAGTTCTTC. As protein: CASSRSSGESSYNEQFF.

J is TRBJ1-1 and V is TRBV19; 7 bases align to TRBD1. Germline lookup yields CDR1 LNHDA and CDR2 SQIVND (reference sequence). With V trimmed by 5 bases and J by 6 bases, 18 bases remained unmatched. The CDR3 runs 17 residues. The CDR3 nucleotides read TGTGCCAGTAGTGACCACCTCGGACAGGTTCTAGGCGCTGAAGCTTTCTTT. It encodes CASSDHLGQVLGAEAFF.

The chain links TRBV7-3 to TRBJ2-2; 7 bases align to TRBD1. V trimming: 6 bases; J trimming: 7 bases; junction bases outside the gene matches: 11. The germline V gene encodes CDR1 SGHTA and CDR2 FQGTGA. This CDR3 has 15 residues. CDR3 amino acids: CASSHTQQGFGELFF. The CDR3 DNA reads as TGTGCCAGCAGTCATACCCAACAGGGGTTCGGGGAGCTGTTTTTT.

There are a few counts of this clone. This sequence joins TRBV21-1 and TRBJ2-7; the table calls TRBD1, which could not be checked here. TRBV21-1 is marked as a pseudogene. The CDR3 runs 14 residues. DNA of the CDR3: TGTGCCAGCAGCAAGGGGACAGGGGTTTTCGAGCAGTACGTC. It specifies CASSKGTGVFEQYV.

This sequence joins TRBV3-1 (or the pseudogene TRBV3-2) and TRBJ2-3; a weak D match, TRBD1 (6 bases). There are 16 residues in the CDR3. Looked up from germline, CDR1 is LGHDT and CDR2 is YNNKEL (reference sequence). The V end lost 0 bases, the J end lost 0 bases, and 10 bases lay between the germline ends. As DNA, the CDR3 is TGTGCCAGCAGCCAAGAATTGGGACAAAGCACAGATACGCAGTATTTT. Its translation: CASSQELGQSTDTQYF.